This TCR beta chain is drawn from a study of CD8 T cells in ankylosing spondylitis. Study-level findings and limits: For ankylosing spondylitis blood, a TCR beta motif of several highly homologous variants appeared characteristic.

Germline V gene sequence: CDR1 DFQATT, CDR2 SNEGSKA (reference sequence). Between the trimmed V and J ends, which lost 1 base and 2 bases, there was a span of 9 bases. This CDR3 comprises 14 residues. TCRdb re-derived calls from the 5' RACE reads in MiXCR, one entry per CDR3 protein. The sample includes 400,000 or so distinct CDR3 sequences, 20% to 30% of them seen just once. A note on this clonotype: Its specificity is not known.

Sequencing was performed on blood, either unsorted or a sorted T cell fraction (not recorded which). The chain combines TRBV20-1 with TRBJ1-3; D ambiguous. This sequence was found in a male donor with ankylosing spondylitis. CDR3 in DNA: TGCAGTGCTAGAGTCGCCACACCTGGAAACACCATATATTTT. This encodes CSARVATPGNTIYF.